This is a list of T cell receptor beta chains from one sample in a study of CXCR3-negative and CXCR3-positive naive CD8 T cells. Each CDR3 protein gets one entry in TCRdb, which reprocessed the 5' RACE reads and gives no DNA. Its clone listing holds about 40,000 distinct CDR3 sequences. The sample was naive CXCR3- CD8+ T cells from blood. All receptors come from a human donor in good health. Some clones in this sample may be carry-over from other donors' samples. Each CDR3 is given with its conserved first and last residue. Clone size is stated in some rows and not others, as once, few, many or a class when expanded.

v_call	j_call	clone_size	cdr3_aa
TRBV29-1	TRBJ2-5	-	CSAREGTRETQYF
TRBV7-2	TRBJ1-1	-	CASSLLVPEAFF
TRBV12-3/TRBV12-4	TRBJ2-7	-	CASSLSGGSYEQYF
TRBV29-1	TRBJ2-7	-	CSVGRSSYEQYF
TRBV7-9	TRBJ2-2	-	CASSAQGVDTGELFF
TRBV6-6	TRBJ2-7	-	CASSYSPPTKAYEQYF
TRBV4-3	TRBJ2-1	-	CASSQEPWDHEQFF
TRBV3-1	TRBJ2-4	-	CASSQLEGTALAKNIQYF
TRBV6-2/TRBV6-3	TRBJ2-7	-	CASSYTWNYEQYF
TRBV6-4	TRBJ2-2	-	CASRKSGGDTGELFF
TRBV7-2	TRBJ2-3	-	CASSLLAGGPEDTQYF
TRBV7-9	TRBJ1-2	-	CASSFLDPLGYTF
TRBV12-3/TRBV12-4	TRBJ1-2	-	CASSSTLSRTDGYTF
TRBV28	TRBJ2-5	-	CASSQERKRKETQYF
TRBV20-1	TRBJ2-7	-	CSARGLGGSYEQYF
TRBV6-6	TRBJ2-2	-	CASSYIANTGELFF
TRBV28	TRBJ2-2	-	CASSLAGYPNTGELFF
TRBV5-4	TRBJ2-3	-	CASSSERGGDQDTQYF
TRBV7-9	TRBJ2-3	-	CASSPTDTQYF
TRBV6-2/TRBV6-3	TRBJ2-7	-	CASSLTENYEQYF
TRBV3-1	TRBJ2-1	-	CASSEGTYNEQFF
TRBV29-1	TRBJ2-2	-	CSVDPGKGTGELFF
TRBV6-5	TRBJ1-4	-	CASSYGGGYEKLFF
TRBV29-1	TRBJ1-2	-	CSVESGGLVDYGYTF
TRBV12-3/TRBV12-4	TRBJ2-1	-	CASSLTRDNEQFF
TRBV29-1	TRBJ2-5	-	CSSEGGGETQYF
TRBV12-3/TRBV12-4	TRBJ2-7	-	CASSPRPGTYEQYF
TRBV9	TRBJ1-4	-	CASSTGNEKLFF
TRBV28	TRBJ2-1	-	CASSTRTNYNEQFF
TRBV7-9	TRBJ1-2	-	CASSPGFYGYTF
TRBV5-1	TRBJ2-2	-	CASSPSPSGELFF
TRBV7-9	TRBJ2-3	-	CASSSAYSGQMLTDTQYF
TRBV7-6	TRBJ2-7	-	CASSLDGTEYEQYF
TRBV4-3	TRBJ2-7	medium-sized	CASSPGTGSYEQYF
TRBV3-1	TRBJ2-1	-	CASSQDTSKSNEHFF
TRBV12-3/TRBV12-4	TRBJ2-2	-	CASRLPLGQAGTGELFF
TRBV7-8	TRBJ2-7	-	CASSLAQGWEQYF
TRBV11-2	TRBJ2-3	-	CASSETEDTDTQYF
TRBV7-2	TRBJ2-6	-	CASSFPSDTFSGANVLTF
TRBV6-4	TRBJ2-3	-	CASSDSSAGGVDTQYF
TRBV10-1	TRBJ1-1	-	CASSEEGKGPNTEAFF
TRBV29-1	TRBJ1-1	-	CSVEGGNTEAFF
TRBV3-1	TRBJ2-3	-	CASSQEIRPGDTQYF
TRBV6-6	TRBJ2-7	-	CASSSDRSYEQYF
TRBV7-9	TRBJ2-2	-	CASSPTGELFF
TRBV20-1	TRBJ1-1	-	CSARDPGGTQAFF
TRBV28	TRBJ1-1	-	CASTPGTLNTEAFF
TRBV15	TRBJ2-1	-	CATSREVGYNEQFF
TRBV4-2	TRBJ2-7	-	CASSHLSGYEQYF
TRBV10-3	TRBJ2-7	-	CAISGPSSYEQYF
TRBV20-1	TRBJ2-1	-	CSAREVGGGRGNNEQFF
TRBV7-2	TRBJ2-3	-	CASSLGVATLTDTQYF
TRBV7-9	TRBJ2-7	-	CASSSRARTASYEQYF